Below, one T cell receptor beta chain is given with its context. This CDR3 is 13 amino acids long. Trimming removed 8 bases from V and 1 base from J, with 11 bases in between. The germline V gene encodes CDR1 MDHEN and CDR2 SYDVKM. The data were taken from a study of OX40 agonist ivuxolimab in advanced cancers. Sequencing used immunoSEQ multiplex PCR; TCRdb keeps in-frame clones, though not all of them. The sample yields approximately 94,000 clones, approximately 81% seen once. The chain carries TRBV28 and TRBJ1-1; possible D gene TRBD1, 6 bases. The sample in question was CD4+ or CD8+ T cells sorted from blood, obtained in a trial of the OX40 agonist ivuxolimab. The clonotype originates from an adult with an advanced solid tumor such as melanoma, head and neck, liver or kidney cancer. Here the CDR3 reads CASYQGKNTEAFF. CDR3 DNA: TGTGCCAGCTATCAGGGGAAGAACACTGAAGCTTTCTTT.